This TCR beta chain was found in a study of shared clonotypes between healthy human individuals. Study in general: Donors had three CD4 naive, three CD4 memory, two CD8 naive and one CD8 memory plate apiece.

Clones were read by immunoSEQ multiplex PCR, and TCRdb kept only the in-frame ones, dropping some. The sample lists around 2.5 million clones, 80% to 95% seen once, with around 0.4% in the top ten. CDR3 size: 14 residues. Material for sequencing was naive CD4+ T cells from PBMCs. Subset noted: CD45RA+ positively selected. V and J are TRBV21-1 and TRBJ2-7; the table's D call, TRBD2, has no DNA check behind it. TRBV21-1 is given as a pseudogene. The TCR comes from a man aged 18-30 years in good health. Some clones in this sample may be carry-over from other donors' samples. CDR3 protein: CASSILGAAYEQYF. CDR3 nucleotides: TGTGCCAGCAGCATCCTGGGAGCGGCCTACGAGCAGTACTTC.